This TCR beta chain was sequenced in a study of control samples from healthy donors and cancer patients. Assay: immunoSEQ multiplex PCR; the TCRdb copy retains only in-frame clones and omits some. The table has fewer than 150,000 clones, 90% seen once. This TCR was recovered from a young man in good health. Material: blood.

The CDR3 DNA follows: TGTGCCAGTAGTATAGAGCCACCCAGGAGGGCTGGAAACACCATATATTTT. This encodes CASSIEPPRRAGNTIYF. This rearrangement joins TRBV19 to TRBJ1-3; no firm D call. The germline V gene encodes CDR1 LNHDA and CDR2 SQIVND (reference sequence). Trimming left V 0 bases short and J 2 bases short, with 14 bases between. The CDR3 loop spans 17 amino acids.